This T cell receptor beta chain derives from a study of blood T cell repertoires in COVID-19. The overall study: There were acute and convalescent COVID-19 samples, and they came from the United States, Italy and Spain.

The method was immunoSEQ multiplex PCR; TCRdb's version includes in-frame clones alone and lacks a portion of them. The repertoire holds over 120,000 clones, with about 80% as singletons. Germline CDR1 SGHVS, CDR2 FQNEAQ. Trimming removed 6 bases from V and 3 bases from J, with 12 bases in between. The CDR3 extends over 13 amino acids. The chain couples TRBV7-8 to TRBJ2-7; D may be TRBD2 (6 bases). Sequenced sample: peripheral blood. This clonotype was obtained from a human donor in a cohort sampled during active COVID-19. The CDR3 sequence: CASSSIADYEQYV. CDR3 bases: TGTGCCAGCAGTTCCATAGCGGACTACGAGCAGTACGTC.